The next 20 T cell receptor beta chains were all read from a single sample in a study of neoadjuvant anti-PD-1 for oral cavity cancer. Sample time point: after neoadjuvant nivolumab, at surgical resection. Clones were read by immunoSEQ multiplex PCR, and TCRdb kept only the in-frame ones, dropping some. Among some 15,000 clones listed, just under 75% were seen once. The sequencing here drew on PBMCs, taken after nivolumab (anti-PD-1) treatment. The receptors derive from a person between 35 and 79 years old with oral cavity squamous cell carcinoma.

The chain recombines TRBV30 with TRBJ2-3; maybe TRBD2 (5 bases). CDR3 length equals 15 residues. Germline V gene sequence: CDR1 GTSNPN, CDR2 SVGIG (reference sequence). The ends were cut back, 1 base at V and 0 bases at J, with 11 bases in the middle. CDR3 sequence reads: CAWSARRTSTDTQYF. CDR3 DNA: TGTGCCTGGAGTGCCCGGAGGACTAGCACAGATACGCAGTATTTT.

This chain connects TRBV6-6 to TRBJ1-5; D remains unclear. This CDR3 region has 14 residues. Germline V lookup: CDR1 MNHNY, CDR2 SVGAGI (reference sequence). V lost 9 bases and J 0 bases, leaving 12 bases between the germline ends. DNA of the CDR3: TGTGCCAGTGATCGGTCTTATAGCAATCAGCCCCAGCATTTT. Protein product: CASDRSYSNQPQHF.

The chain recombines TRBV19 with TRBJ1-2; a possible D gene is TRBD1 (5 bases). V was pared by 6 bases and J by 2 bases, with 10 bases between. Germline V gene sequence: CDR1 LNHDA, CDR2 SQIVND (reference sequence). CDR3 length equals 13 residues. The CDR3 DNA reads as TGTGCCAGTAGCCCGGACAAGAACTATGGCTACACCTTC. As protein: CASSPDKNYGYTF.

The CDR3 DNA sequence: TGTGCCAGCAGTGAAGATGCCGGAGTTCTGGGTAATCAGCCCCAGCATTTT. Amino acids: CASSEDAGVLGNQPQHF. V and J are TRBV6-1 and TRBJ1-5; D gene ambiguous. This CDR3 spans 17 amino acids. With 1 base removed from V and 4 bases from J, the gap between germline ends came to 17 bases. In germline, CDR1 is MNHNS, CDR2 SASEGT.

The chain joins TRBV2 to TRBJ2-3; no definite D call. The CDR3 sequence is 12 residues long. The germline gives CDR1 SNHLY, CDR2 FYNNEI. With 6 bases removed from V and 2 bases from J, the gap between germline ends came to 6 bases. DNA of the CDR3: TGTGCCAGCAGGGATCTCACAGATACGCAGTATTTT. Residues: CASRDLTDTQYF.

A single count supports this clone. The CDR3 loop reads CASSPLGAGGPRYYNEQFF. The CDR3 nucleotides are TGCGCCAGCAGCCCCCTCGGGGCGGGGGGGCCTCGCTACTACAATGAGCAGTTCTTC. This chain links TRBV4-1 with TRBJ2-1; 9 nucleotides line up with TRBD2. The V and J ends lost 4 bases and 3 bases, in that order; junction bases with no gene match: 16. This CDR3 is built from 19 residues. Germline V gives CDR1 MGHRA, CDR2 YSYEKL.

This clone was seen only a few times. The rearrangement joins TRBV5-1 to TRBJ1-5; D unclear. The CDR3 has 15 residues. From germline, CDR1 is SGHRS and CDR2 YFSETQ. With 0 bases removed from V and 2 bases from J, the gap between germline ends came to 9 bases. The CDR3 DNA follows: TGCGCCAGCAGCTTGGCCCCCGGAGGCAATCAGCCCCAGCATTTT. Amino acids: CASSLAPGGNQPQHF.

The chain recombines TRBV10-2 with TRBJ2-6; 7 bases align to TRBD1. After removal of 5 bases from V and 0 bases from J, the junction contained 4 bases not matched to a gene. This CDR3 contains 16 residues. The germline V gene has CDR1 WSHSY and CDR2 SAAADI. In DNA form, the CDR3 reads TGCGCCAGCAGTTATACAGGGGTCTCTGGGGCCAACGTCCTGACTTTC. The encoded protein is CASSYTGVSGANVLTF.

CDR3 DNA sequence: TGTGCCTGGAGTGTGGGAGGGAATGAAAAACTGTTTTTT. As protein: CAWSVGGNEKLFF. The chain links TRBV30 to TRBJ1-4, with D unresolved. The CDR3 has 13 residues. Germline CDR1 and CDR2: GTSNPN and SVGIG (reference sequence). Trimming took off 0 bases at V and 5 bases at J, with 7 bases between the two ends.

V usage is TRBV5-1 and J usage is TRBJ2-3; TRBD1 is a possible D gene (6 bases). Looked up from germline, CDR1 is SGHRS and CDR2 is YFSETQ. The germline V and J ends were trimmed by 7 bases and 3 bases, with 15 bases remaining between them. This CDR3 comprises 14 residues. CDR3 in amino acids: CASGQGTSTDTQYF. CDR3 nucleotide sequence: TGCGCCAGCGGGCAGGGGACGAGTACAGATACGCAGTATTTT.

The CDR3 nucleotides are TGTGCCTGGAGTGTTTTTGGAGAAAAACTGTTTTTT. It specifies CAWSVFGEKLFF. The chain employs TRBV30 and TRBJ1-4; unclear D gene. Trimming cost V 0 bases and J 8 bases, with 7 bases left between them. The CDR3 has 12 amino acids. Germline lookup yields CDR1 GTSNPN and CDR2 SVGIG (reference sequence).

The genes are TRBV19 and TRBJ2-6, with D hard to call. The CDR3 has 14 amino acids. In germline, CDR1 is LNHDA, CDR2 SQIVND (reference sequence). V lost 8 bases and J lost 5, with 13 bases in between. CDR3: CASSRSLRANVLTF. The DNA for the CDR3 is TGTGCCAGTTCCAGATCCCTGCGGGCCAACGTCCTGACTTTC.

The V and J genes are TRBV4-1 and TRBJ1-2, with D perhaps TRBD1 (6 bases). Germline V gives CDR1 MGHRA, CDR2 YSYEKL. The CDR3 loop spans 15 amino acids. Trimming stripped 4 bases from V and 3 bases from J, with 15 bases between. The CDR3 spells CASSRINKGDYGYTF. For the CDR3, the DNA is TGCGCCAGCAGCCGCATCAATAAGGGGGACTATGGCTACACCTTC.

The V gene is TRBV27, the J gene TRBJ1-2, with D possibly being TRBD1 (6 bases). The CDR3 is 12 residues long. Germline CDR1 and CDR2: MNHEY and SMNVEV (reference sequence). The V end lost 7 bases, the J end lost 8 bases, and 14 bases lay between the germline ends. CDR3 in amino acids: CASMTGAGGYTF. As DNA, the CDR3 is TGTGCCAGCATGACGGGGGCGGGAGGCTACACCTTC.

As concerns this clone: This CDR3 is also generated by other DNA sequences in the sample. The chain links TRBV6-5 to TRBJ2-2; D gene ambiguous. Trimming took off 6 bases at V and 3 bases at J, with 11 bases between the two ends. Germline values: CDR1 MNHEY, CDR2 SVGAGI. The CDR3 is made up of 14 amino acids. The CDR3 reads CASRIDRYTGELFF. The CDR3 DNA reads TGTGCCAGCAGAATCGACCGATACACCGGGGAGCTGTTTTTT.

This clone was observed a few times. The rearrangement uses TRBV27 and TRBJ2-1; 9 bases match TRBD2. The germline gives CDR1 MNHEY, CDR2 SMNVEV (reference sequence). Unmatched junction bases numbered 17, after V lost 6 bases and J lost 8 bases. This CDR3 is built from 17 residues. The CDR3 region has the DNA TGTGCCAGCAGCAGACCACCCCATAGCGGGAGTAGGGATGAGCAGTTCTTC. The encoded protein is CASSRPPHSGSRDEQFF.

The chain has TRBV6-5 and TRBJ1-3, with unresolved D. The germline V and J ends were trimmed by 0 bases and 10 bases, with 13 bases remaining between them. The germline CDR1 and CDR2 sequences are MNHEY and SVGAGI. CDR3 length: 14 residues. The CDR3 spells CASSYSNAWLTIYF. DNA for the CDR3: TGTGCCAGCAGTTACTCGAACGCATGGCTTACCATATATTTT.

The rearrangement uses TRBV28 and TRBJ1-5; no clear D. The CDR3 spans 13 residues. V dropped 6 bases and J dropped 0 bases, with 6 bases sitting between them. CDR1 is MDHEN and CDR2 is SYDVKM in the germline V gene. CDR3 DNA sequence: TGTGCCAGCAGGGAAGATAGCAATCAGCCCCAGCATTTT. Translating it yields CASREDSNQPQHF. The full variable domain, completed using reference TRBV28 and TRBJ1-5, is DVKVTQSSRYLVKRTGEKVFLECVQDMDHENMFWYRQDPGLGLRLIYFSYDVKMKEKGDIPEGYSVSREKKERFSLILESASTNQTSMYLCASREDSNQPQHFGDGTRLSIL.

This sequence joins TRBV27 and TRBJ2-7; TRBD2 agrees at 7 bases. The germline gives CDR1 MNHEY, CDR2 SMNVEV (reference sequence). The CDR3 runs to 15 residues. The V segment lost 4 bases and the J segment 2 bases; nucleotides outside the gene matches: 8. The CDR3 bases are TGTGCCAGCAGTTCCTGGGGGGGGGAGACCTACGAGCAGTACTTC. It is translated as CASSSWGGETYEQYF.

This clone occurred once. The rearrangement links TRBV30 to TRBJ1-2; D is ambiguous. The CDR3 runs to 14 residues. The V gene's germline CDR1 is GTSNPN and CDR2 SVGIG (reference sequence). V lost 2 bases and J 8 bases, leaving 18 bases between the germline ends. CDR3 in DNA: TGTGCCTGGAGTCCCACGACCATGCGCGGAGGCTACACCTTC. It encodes CAWSPTTMRGGYTF.